Presented here are 24 T cell receptor beta chains from one specimen sequenced in a study of blood T cell repertoires in COVID-19 (dated by TCRdb to 2020 to 2021). Libraries came from the immunoSEQ multiplex PCR assay. The source is immuneACCESS, and TCRdb retained only in-frame sequences with V and J called. Part of the clones is not carried over; for the studies checked, unresolved V genes explain less than half of this, and the remainder is unexplained. For this sample the table gives about 250,000 clones, of which approximately 85% were detected only once. The biggest ten clones account for about 6% of the sample. Sequencing used peripheral blood. The receptors were sampled from a woman of 80 years or more with COVID-19, enrolled during active disease.

This clone was seen a handful of times. This chain joins TRBV12-2 and TRBJ1-1. TRBV12-2 is marked as a pseudogene. The CDR3 length is 14 residues. The CDR3 sequence: CASRLEAANTEAFF. DNA for the CDR3: TGTGCAAGTCGCTTAGAGGCGGCGAACACTGAAGCTTTCTTT.

The CDR3 sequence is CASGGLGEVTEAFF. CDR3 DNA: TGTGCCAGCGGGGGATTAGGGGAGGTCACTGAAGCTTTCTTT. The genes are TRBV6-5 and TRBJ1-1, with D possibly TRBD1 on 5 matching bases. The V gene's germline CDR1 is MNHEY and CDR2 SVGAGI. V lost 8 bases and J 4 bases, leaving 17 bases between the germline ends. The CDR3 has 14 amino acids.

The rearrangement joins TRBV18 to TRBJ1-5; D ambiguous. Looked up from germline, CDR1 is KGHSH and CDR2 is LQKENI. The CDR3 runs 16 residues. Trimming shortened V by 3 bases and J by 0 bases, and 12 bases separated the two germline ends. CDR3 region: CASSPSRESSNQPQHF. The CDR3 DNA reads TGTGCCAGCTCACCCTCCCGGGAGAGTAGCAATCAGCCCCAGCATTTT.

The V call is TRBV5-5, the J call TRBJ1-4, with 7 bases identical to TRBD1. The germline V gene has CDR1 SGHKS and CDR2 YYEKEE (reference sequence). The CDR3 has 15 residues. Trimming at V came to 3 bases and at J to 7 bases, leaving 9 bases not matched to a gene. This CDR3 is CASSWLRGRSEKLFF. As DNA, the CDR3 is TGTGCCAGCAGCTGGTTGAGGGGGCGCAGTGAAAAACTGTTTTTT.

This clone was counted a few times. The chain carries TRBV27 and TRBJ1-2; weak D call: TRBD1 (6 bases). V was clipped by 5 bases and J by 4 bases, with 17 bases between them. This CDR3 is built from 15 residues. The germline V gene encodes CDR1 MNHEY and CDR2 SMNVEV (reference sequence). The CDR3, as DNA: TGTGCCAGCAGTCCCGAGCGGGGGGCCTCCTATGGCTACACCTTC. Encoded protein: CASSPERGASYGYTF.

In this sample, this clone turned up a few times. The V gene is TRBV7-2, the J gene TRBJ2-6; 8 nucleotides agree with TRBD1. In germline, CDR1 is SGHTA, CDR2 FQGNSA. The length of the CDR3 is 18 residues. V gave up 1 base and J gave up 2 bases; unmatched junction bases: 7. The CDR3 DNA follows: TGTGCCAGCAGCTTAGTGGCAGGGGGCTCCGCTGGGGCCAACGTCCTGACTTTC. As protein: CASSLVAGGSAGANVLTF.

In the case of this clone: This same CDR3 is encoded by further DNA sequences in the sample. The chain uses TRBV5-6 and TRBJ1-2; 9 nucleotides line up with TRBD1. The CDR3 sequence is 14 residues long. Germline-derived CDR1 and CDR2 are SGHDT and YYEEEE. Trimming removed 8 bases from V and 7 bases from J; junction bases left unmatched: 12. CDR3 DNA: TGTGCCAGTCGACCCGGGGGACAGGGATTTGGCTACACCTTC. Translated: CASRPGGQGFGYTF. The full variable domain, its missing parts supplied by reference TRBV5-6 and TRBJ1-2, is DAGVTQSPTHLIKTRGQQVTLRCSPKSGHDTVSWYQQALGQGPQFIFQYYEEEERQRGNFPDRFSGHQFPNYSSELNVNALLLGDSALYLCASRPGGQGFGYTFGSGTRLTVV.

The rearrangement links TRBV7-2 to TRBJ1-1; D remains ambiguous. This CDR3 spans 12 amino acids. The germline gives CDR1 SGHTA, CDR2 FQGNSA. Trimming took 6 bases from V and 7 from J, leaving 12 bases between them. The CDR3 protein is CASRHILGEAFF. CDR3 sequence (DNA): TGTGCCAGCAGACACATCCTAGGTGAAGCTTTCTTT.

The count of this clone is one. The chain is built from TRBV18 and TRBJ1-4, with D unclear. The CDR3 contains 14 residues. V was shortened by 3 bases and J by 7 bases, with 12 bases between the two germline ends. CDR1 and CDR2 from the germline V gene are KGHSH and LQKENI. The CDR3 loop is CASSPTRNAEKLFF. CDR3 nucleotides: TGTGCCAGCTCACCGACTCGAAACGCTGAAAAACTGTTTTTT.

The V call is TRBV6-5, the J call TRBJ1-5; D unclear. CDR1 is MNHEY and CDR2 is SVGAGI in the germline V gene. The CDR3 runs to 14 residues. V lost 0 bases and J 3 bases, leaving 6 bases between the germline ends. The CDR3 DNA sequence: TGTGCCAGCAGTTACTCTTCAATCAATCAGCCCCAGCATTTT. Translation: CASSYSSINQPQHF.

The CDR3 region has the DNA TGCGCCAGCAGCCAAAAGGAAGCGGGTCATACGCAGTATTTT. Amino acids: CASSQKEAGHTQYF. The rearrangement links TRBV4-3 to TRBJ2-3, with a possible D match to TRBD2 (6 bases). Deletions cut 2 bases from V and 7 bases from J, with 13 bases between. The CDR3 runs 14 residues. Germline CDR1 is LGHNA and CDR2 is YSLEER.

In this sample, this clone turned up once. The chain recombines TRBV9 with TRBJ2-7; D may be TRBD1 (6 bases). Trimming left V 4 bases short and J 0 bases short, with 8 bases between. The CDR3 covers 13 residues. The germline CDR1 and CDR2 sequences are SGDLS and YYNGEE. The CDR3 DNA reads as TGTGCCAGCAGCTCGGACAGCTCCTACGAGCAGTACTTC. Protein sequence: CASSSDSSYEQYF.

This chain joins TRBV9 and TRBJ1-2, with D hard to call. Germline V gene data show CDR1 as SGDLS and CDR2 as YYNGEE. CDR3 length equals 15 residues. Trimming left V 2 bases short and J 1 base short, with 12 bases between. The DNA for the CDR3 is TGTGCCAGCAGCGTTGGAGGGATGGGTAACTATGGCTACACCTTC. Translating it yields CASSVGGMGNYGYTF.

V is TRBV6-4 and J is TRBJ2-7; D ambiguous. The CDR3 consists of 14 residues. The germline gives CDR1 MRHNA, CDR2 SNTAGT. Trimming stripped 7 bases from V and 2 bases from J, with 15 bases between. DNA of the CDR3: TGTGCCAGCACGGGTACCGGGTCAACCTACGAGCAGTACTTC. Translation: CASTGTGSTYEQYF.

The chain links TRBV28 to TRBJ2-3; 8 positions agree with TRBD2. The CDR3 covers 14 residues. CDR1 MDHEN and CDR2 SYDVKM come from the germline V gene. Losses at the gene ends were 3 bases for V and 6 bases for J; bases not matched to a gene: 5. CDR3: CASSFRGLADTQYF. CDR3 coding DNA: TGTGCCAGCAGTTTCCGAGGACTAGCTGATACGCAGTATTTT.

The chain uses TRBV5-1 and TRBJ2-2; D is undetermined. Trimming cost V 2 bases and J 4 bases, with 12 bases left between them. Germline-derived CDR1 and CDR2 are SGHRS and YFSETQ. CDR3 size: 15 residues. CDR3 DNA: TGCGCCAGCAGCTTTAACGGTGCGAGCACCGGGGAGCTGTTTTTT. This translates into CASSFNGASTGELFF.

This rearrangement joins TRBV9 to TRBJ2-3, with 7 positions matching TRBD2. V trimming: 3 bases; J trimming: 6 bases; junction bases outside the gene matches: 13. The V gene's germline CDR1 is SGDLS and CDR2 YYNGEE. CDR3 size: 16 residues. The CDR3 here is CASSAGLDLMWDTQYF. The CDR3 nucleotides read TGTGCCAGCAGCGCCGGACTAGATCTTATGTGGGATACGCAGTATTTT.

This CDR3 reads CASSLYPGTYNEQFF. CDR3 bases: TGTGCCAGCAGTTTATATCCAGGGACATACAATGAGCAGTTCTTC. The V call is TRBV28, the J call TRBJ2-1; D may be TRBD1 (6 bases). CDR1 MDHEN and CDR2 SYDVKM come from the germline V gene. The V end lost 1 base, the J end lost 4 bases, and 11 bases lay between the germline ends. CDR3 length: 15 residues.

The chain recombines TRBV2 with TRBJ2-5, with D possibly being TRBD2 (6 bases). Germline-derived CDR1 and CDR2 are SNHLY and FYNNEI. CDR3 length: 13 amino acids. Trimming took 5 bases from V and 5 from J, leaving 12 bases between them. The CDR3 DNA is TGTGCCAGCAGTCGGGACTTCCTGGAGACCCAGTACTTC. Translating gives CASSRDFLETQYF.

The V call is TRBV11-3, the J call TRBJ2-5, with 12 bases matching TRBD2. Germline CDR1 reads SGHNT; CDR2 reads YENEEA. CDR3 length equals 14 residues. V shed 6 bases and J 6 bases; nucleotides not matched to a gene: 5. CDR3 DNA sequence: TGTGCCAGCAGTGGTGGACTAGCGGGGCAGACCCAGTACTTC. It translates to CASSGGLAGQTQYF.

V is TRBV7-2 and J is TRBJ1-2; no reliable D call. The germline V gene encodes CDR1 SGHTA and CDR2 FQGNSA. The V gene lost 3 bases and the J gene lost 4 bases, with 12 bases spanning the gap. The CDR3 is 14 residues long. The CDR3 coding sequence is TGTGCCAGCAGCTTCCAGGACGGACTCTATGGCTACACCTTC. Residues: CASSFQDGLYGYTF.

The V and J genes are TRBV7-2 and TRBJ1-5; D is unresolved. The germline V gene has CDR1 SGHTA and CDR2 FQGNSA. This CDR3 comprises 13 residues. V shed 2 bases and J shed 5 bases, with 7 bases lying between them. The CDR3 sequence: CASSLNTDQPQHF. The CDR3, as DNA: TGTGCCAGCAGCTTAAACACCGATCAGCCCCAGCATTTT.

This clone was counted once. This chain joins TRBV6-6 and TRBJ1-1; perhaps TRBD1 as D (6 bases). The germline V gene encodes CDR1 MNHNY and CDR2 SVGAGI (reference sequence). This CDR3 has 13 amino acids. The V gene lost 6 bases and the J gene lost 4 bases, with 12 bases spanning the gap. Written as DNA, the CDR3 is TGTGCCAGCAGCCTCACAGGGCGCACTGAAGCTTTCTTT. Translating gives CASSLTGRTEAFF.

Details on this clone: This sequence may be a read error, since a much larger clone differs from it by one base. The chain joins TRBV6-5 to TRBJ1-5, with D hard to call. Germline V gene sequence: CDR1 MNHEY, CDR2 SVGAGI. With 6 bases removed from V and 0 bases from J, the gap between germline ends came to 6 bases. The CDR3 length is 13 residues. The CDR3 bases are TGTGCCAGCAGACAGAATAGCAATCAGCCCCAGCATTTT. This encodes CASRQNSNQPQHF.